The rows below give T cell receptor beta chains drawn from one sample of a study of lymphopenia after photon versus proton radiotherapy. This table comes from immunoSEQ multiplex PCR, and its TCRdb copy is limited to in-frame clones, with some not included. The sample consists of some 42,000 clones, around 81% of them appearing once. The sample consisted of peripheral blood, taken from a patient treated with proton-based radiotherapy. These receptors all come from a woman in her 70s with pancreatic cancer. Each CDR3 is given with its conserved first and last residue. Each record gives: D gene, clone size, J gene, V gene, CDR3 DNA, CDR3 protein. The D gene is left open where the match is weak. Rows give clone size only sometimes, using once, few, many, or a class for an expanded clone.

- - TRBJ1-5 TRBV6-5 TGTGCCAGCAGTTACCTCTCTGCCAATCAGCCCCAGCATTTT CASSYLSANQPQHF
- once TRBJ1-3 TRBV7-2 TGTGCCAGCAGCCTCGAAAGAAACACCATATATTTT CASSLERNTIYF
- - TRBJ2-2 TRBV19 TGTGCCAGTAGTATCGAATCCACGAACACCGGGGAGCTGTTTTTT CASSIESTNTGELFF
- - TRBJ1-1 TRBV27 TGTGCCAGCAGTTCTCCGGGGACTGAAGCTTTCTTT CASSSPGTEAFF
TRBD1 few TRBJ2-3 TRBV28 TGTGCCAGCAGCCACGGACAGGGCACAGATACGCAGTATTTT CASSHGQGTDTQYF
TRBD2 - TRBJ2-1 TRBV9 TGTGCCAGCAGCGTAGATTTAGCGGGAGGTGGTGAGCAGTTCTTC CASSVDLAGGGEQFF
TRBD1 - TRBJ2-5 TRBV4-2 TGTGCCAGCAGCCAAGGGACAGGGGAAGAGACCCAGTACTTC CASSQGTGEETQYF
TRBD1 - TRBJ1-2 TRBV28 TGTGCCAGCAGTTTGGAGACAGGGCCCTATGGCTACACCTTC CASSLETGPYGYTF
- - TRBJ2-1 TRBV7-6 TGTGCCAGCAGCTCCTCGCGGGCTTCCTACAATGAGCAGTTCTTC CASSSSRASYNEQFF
TRBD1 - TRBJ1-1 TRBV6-6 TGTGCCAGCAGTTCCGGGACAGCGGTCACTGAAGCTTTCTTT CASSSGTAVTEAFF
- - TRBJ1-5 TRBV7-8 TGTGCCAGCAGCTTAGCGCCGGAGCCCCAGCATTTT CASSLAPEPQHF
TRBD2 once TRBJ2-1 TRBV19 TGTGCCAGTAGTATAGTCGGGGGAGGGTGGAATGAGCAGTTCTTC CASSIVGGGWNEQFF
TRBD1 - TRBJ2-7 TRBV11-2 TGTGCCAGCAGCGCCGACAGGGTCTACGAGCAGTACTTC CASSADRVYEQYF
TRBD2 - TRBJ2-7 TRBV5-4 TGTGCCAGCAGCTTGGATAGCGGGCCCTACGAGCAGTACTTC CASSLDSGPYEQYF
- once TRBJ2-5 TRBV30 TGTGCCTGGACCGCCGGACCAACCCAGTACTTC CAWTAGPTQYF
- few TRBJ1-4 TRBV12-2 TGTGCAAGTCGCAACTCCGAAGGGGAGGAAAAACTGTTTTTT CASRNSEGEEKLFF
- - TRBJ1-4 TRBV18 TGTGCCAGCTCACCACCGTCAGGGAGTGCAACTAATGAAAAACTGTTTTTT CASSPPSGSATNEKLFF
- - TRBJ2-1 TRBV4-3 TGCGCCAGCAGCCAAGAGGTCCCGGGATCCAAGTACGGAAATGAGCAGTTCTTC CASSQEVPGSKYGNEQFF
- - TRBJ2-1 TRBV7-8 TGTGCCAGCAGCCCCCTTAGTTCTGGGCTGGCCAATGAGCAGTTCTTC CASSPLSSGLANEQFF
- - TRBJ2-3 TRBV18 TGTGCCAGCTCACCACGGGCAGGGGCCTCCCCAGATACGCAGTATTTT CASSPRAGASPDTQYF
TRBD2 - TRBJ2-3 TRBV13 TGTGCCAGCAGCTTAAGGACTAGCGGCACAGATACGCAGTATTTT CASSLRTSGTDTQYF
- - TRBJ2-5 TRBV28 TGTGCCAGCAGACTACAGGGAGGTGAGACCCAGTACTTC CASRLQGGETQYF
TRBD2 - TRBJ2-7 TRBV6-1 TGTGCCAGCAGTCATAGCGGGAGTTTCGGCCACGAGCAGTACTTC CASSHSGSFGHEQYF
TRBD2 once TRBJ2-5 TRBV11-3 TGTGCCAGCAGCCCGAGGCGGGAGGGCCCTCGGGAGACCCAGTACTTC CASSPRREGPRETQYF